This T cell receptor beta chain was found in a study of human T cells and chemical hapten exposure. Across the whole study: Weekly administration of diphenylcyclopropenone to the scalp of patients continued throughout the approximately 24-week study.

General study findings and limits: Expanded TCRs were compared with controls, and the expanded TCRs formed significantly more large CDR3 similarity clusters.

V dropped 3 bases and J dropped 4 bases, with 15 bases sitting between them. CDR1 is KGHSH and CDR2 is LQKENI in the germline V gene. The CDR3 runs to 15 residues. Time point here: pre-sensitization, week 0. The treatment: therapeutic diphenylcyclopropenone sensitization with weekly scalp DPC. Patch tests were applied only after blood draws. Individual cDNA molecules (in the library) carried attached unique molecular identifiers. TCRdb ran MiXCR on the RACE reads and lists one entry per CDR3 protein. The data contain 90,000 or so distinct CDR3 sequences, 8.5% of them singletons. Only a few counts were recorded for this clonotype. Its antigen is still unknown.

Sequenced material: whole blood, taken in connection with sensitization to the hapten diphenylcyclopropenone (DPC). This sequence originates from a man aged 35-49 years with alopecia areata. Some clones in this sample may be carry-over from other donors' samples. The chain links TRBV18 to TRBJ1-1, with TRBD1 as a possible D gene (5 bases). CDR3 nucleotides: TGTGCCAGCTCACCCCAGGGAGTAGGTGGCACTGAAGCTTTCTTT. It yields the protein CASSPQGVGGTEAFF.